This TCR beta chain was identified in a study of blood T cell repertoires in COVID-19. As for the study in general: Acute and convalescent COVID-19 specimens originated in the United States, Italy and Spain.

Germline-derived CDR1 and CDR2 are MNHEY and SMNVEV (reference sequence). The V and J ends lost 6 bases and 8 bases, in that order; junction bases with no gene match: 6. The CDR3 is 12 amino acids. Source study methods: Nucleated cell counts were estimated from reference gene primer amplification. Profiling relied on immunoSEQ multiplex PCR, and the TCRdb table lists in-frame clones only, not all of them. V, J and clone size are taken as reported in that table, and D and trimming were inferred from the DNA itself. The sample includes 180,000 or so clones, around 89% of them seen just once. The chain couples TRBV27 to TRBJ1-1; 7 bases agree with TRBD1. The origin of this receptor is a woman aged 30 to 39 with acute or convalescent COVID-19. The sequencing input was peripheral blood. CDR3: CASRIPGGEAFF. As DNA, the CDR3 is TGTGCCAGCAGGATCCCAGGGGGGGAAGCTTTCTTT.